This section outlines one T cell receptor beta chain sequence together with its context. No cognate antigen has been identified for it. The input lacks base qualities; no much larger clone sits a single base away. The immunoSEQ Assay, a bias-controlled multiplex PCR, was used to amplify TCRbeta CDR3 regions from genomic DNA. The source study handled its data this way. The number of nucleated cells in each sample was estimated from the amplification of reference gene primers within the assay. Sequence reads were collapsed and filtered to measure the absolute abundance of every unique TCRbeta CDR3 rearrangement. Productive Simpson clonality was computed per sample as the square root of Simpson's diversity index over productive rearrangements. TCRdb's version of the immuneACCESS table is confined to in-frame rearrangements and falls short of the full clone set. An unresolved V gene accounts for under half of the shortfall where checked; the remainder is of unknown origin. The DNA gave D and trimming, while V, J and clone size come from that table. Across this sample there are under 150,000 clones, with roughly 79% seen only once. The ten largest account for around 20% of the sample.

This specimen belongs to a study of blood T cell repertoires in COVID-19 (TCRdb year 2020). Study-wide context: Collaborator samples came from the United States, Italy and Spain and covered acute and convalescent phases of COVID-19. Subjects who had been exposed to COVID-19, were actively infected with it, or had recovered from it provided the deeply sampled blood TCRbeta repertoires that made up the dataset. A freely available public database, intended as a resource for researchers studying the immune response to SARS-CoV-2, is where the repertoires were released. The samples were drawn from two sources: the first 160 participants of the ongoing ImmuneRACE study, and fewer than 1,500 subjects contributed by 6 global collaborators. The material from the prospective study consisted of cDNA or gDNA derived from T cells, B-cell-depleted T cells, or PBMCs. Where available, HLA class I and class II types were obtained from metadata supplied by the sample provider rather than from assay-based typing. The sample metadata nearly always contained a de-identified subject ID, COVID-19 status, age in years and sex. Overall results and qualifications from the work: How much clinical and demographic metadata was included differed by source and by participant, and the metadata was provided uncurated.

The CDR3 covers 15 residues, taking in both the cysteine and the phenylalanine. The CDR3 DNA has 45 bases and is translated from base 1. Trimming accounts for 5 bases at V and 2 bases at J, while the number of junction bases matched to no gene is 6. CDR1 and CDR2, per the germline V gene, are SGHRS and YFSETQ. The collaborating institutions used their own protocols to collect whole blood in K2EDTA tubes. Collaborator samples were shipped for TCRbeta analysis as frozen whole blood, isolated PBMCs, or DNA extracted from either sample type. The sequenced sample consisted of peripheral blood. The TCR comes from a man of 80 years or more with acute or convalescent COVID-19. The receptor chain draws on TRBV5-1 and TRBJ2-3, and TRBD1 aligns with 9 junction nucleotides. The nucleotides read TGCGCCAGCAGGAGGGACAGGGCTTACACAGATACGCAGTATTTT. This encodes CASRRDRAYTDTQYF.